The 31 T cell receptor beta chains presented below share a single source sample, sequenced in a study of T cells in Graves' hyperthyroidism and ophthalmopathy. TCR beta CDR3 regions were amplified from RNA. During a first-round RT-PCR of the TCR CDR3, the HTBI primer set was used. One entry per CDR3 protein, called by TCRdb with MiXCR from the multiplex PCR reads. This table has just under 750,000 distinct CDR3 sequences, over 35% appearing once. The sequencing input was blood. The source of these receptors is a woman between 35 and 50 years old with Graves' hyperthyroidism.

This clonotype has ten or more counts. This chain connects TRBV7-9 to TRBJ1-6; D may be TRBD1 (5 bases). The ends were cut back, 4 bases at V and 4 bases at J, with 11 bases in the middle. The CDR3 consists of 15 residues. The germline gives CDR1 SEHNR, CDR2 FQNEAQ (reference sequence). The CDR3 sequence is CASSSIDSYNSPLHF. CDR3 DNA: TGTGCCAGCAGCTCAATAGACAGTTATAATTCACCCCTCCACTTT.

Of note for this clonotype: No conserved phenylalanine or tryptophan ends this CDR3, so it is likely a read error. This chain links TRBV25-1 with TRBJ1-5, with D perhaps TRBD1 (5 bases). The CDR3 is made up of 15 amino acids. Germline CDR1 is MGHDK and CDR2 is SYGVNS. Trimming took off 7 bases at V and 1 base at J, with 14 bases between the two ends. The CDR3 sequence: CASNLGAGSNQPQHS. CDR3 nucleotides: TGTGCCAGCAATCTCGGGGCCGGAAGCAATCAGCCCCAGCATTCT.

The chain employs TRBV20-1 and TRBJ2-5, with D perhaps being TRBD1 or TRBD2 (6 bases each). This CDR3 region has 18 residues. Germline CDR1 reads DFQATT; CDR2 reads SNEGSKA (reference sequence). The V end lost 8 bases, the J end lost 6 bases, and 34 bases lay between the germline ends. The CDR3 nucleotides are TGCAGTACCAAAGACTTTCTTTTTGGGGGGCCGGGCGGGCAGACCCAGTACTTC. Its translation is CSTKDFLFGGPGGQTQYF.

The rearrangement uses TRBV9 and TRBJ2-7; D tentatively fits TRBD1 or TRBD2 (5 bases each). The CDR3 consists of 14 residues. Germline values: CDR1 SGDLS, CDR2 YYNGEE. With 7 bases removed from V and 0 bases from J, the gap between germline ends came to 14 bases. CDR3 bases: TGTGCCAGCGGGACGGGACGGACCTCCTACGAGCAGTACTTC. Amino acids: CASGTGRTSYEQYF.

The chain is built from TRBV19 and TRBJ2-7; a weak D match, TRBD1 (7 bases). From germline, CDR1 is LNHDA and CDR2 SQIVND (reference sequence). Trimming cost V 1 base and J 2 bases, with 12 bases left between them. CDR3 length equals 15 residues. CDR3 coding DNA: TGTGCCAGTAGTATAGCGGGGGACAGTACCTACGAGCAGTACTTC. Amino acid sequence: CASSIAGDSTYEQYF.

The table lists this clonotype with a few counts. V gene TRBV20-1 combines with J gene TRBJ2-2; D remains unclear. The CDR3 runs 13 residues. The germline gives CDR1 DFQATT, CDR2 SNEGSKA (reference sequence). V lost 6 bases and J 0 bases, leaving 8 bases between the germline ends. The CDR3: CSAGTTNTGELFF. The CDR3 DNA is TGCAGTGCGGGCACTACGAACACCGGGGAGCTGTTTTTT.

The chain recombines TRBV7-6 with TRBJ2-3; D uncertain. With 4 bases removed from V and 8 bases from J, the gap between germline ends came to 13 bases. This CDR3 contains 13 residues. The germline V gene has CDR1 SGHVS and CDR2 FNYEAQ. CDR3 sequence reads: CASSSSLISTQYF. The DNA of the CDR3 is TGTGCCAGCAGCTCCTCCCTGATTTCTACGCAGTATTTT.

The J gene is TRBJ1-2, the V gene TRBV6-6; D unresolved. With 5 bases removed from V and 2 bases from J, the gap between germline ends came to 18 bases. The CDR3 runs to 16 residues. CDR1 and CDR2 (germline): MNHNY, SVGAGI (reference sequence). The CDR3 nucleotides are TGTGCCAGCAGTCGAAGCAGCATAAATTCGAACTATGGCTACACCTTC. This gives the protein CASSRSSINSNYGYTF.

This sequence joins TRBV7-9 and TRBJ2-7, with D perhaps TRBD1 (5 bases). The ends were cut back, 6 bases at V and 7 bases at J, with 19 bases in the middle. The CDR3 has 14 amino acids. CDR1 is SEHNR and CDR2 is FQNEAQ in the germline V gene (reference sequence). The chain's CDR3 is CASSPPWGLLEQYF. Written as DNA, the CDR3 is TGTGCCAGCAGTCCGCCATGGGGCCTTCTGGAGCAGTACTTC.

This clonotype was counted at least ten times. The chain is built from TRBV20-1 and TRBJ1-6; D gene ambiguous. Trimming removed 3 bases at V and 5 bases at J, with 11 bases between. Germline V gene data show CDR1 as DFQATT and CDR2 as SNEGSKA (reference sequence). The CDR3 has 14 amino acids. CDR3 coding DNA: TGCAGTGCTAGCCGAGGACTGGATAATTCACCCCTCCACTTT. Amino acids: CSASRGLDNSPLHF.

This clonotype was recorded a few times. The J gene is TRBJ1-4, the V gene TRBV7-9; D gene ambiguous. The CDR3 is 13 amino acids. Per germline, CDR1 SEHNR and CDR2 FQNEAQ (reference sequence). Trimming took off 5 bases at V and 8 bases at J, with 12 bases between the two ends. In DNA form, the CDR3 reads TGTGCCAGCAGCCAAGGTCTCAAGGAAAAACTGTTTTTT. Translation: CASSQGLKEKLFF.

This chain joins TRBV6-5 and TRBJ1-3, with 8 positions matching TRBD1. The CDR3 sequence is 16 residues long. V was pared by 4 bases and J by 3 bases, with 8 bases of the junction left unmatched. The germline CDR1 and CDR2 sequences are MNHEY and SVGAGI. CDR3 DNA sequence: TGTGCCAGCAGTTTCCACAGGGGGATAGATGGAAACACCATATATTTT. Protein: CASSFHRGIDGNTIYF.

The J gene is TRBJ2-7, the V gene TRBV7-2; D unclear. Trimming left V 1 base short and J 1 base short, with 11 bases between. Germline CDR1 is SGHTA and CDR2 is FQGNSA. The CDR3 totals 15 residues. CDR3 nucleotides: TGTGCCAGCAGCTTAGGGAGTCAGACATCCTACGAGCAGTACTTC. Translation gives CASSLGSQTSYEQYF.

CDR3 DNA: TGCGCCAGCAGCCAAGATTCAGGGGGATACGCTGAAGCTTTCTTT. As protein: CASSQDSGGYAEAFF. The chain carries TRBV4-3 and TRBJ1-1, with 7 bases that match TRBD1. Germline-derived CDR1 and CDR2 are LGHNA and YSLEER. This CDR3 contains 15 residues. Germline trimming cut 0 bases from V and 6 bases from J; bases unmatched to any gene: 7.

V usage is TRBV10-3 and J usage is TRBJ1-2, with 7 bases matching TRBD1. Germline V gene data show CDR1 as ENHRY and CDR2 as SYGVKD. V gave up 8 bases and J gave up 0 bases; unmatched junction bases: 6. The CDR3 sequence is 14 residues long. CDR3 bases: TGTGCCATCCGGGGGACAGCAGCTAACTATGGCTACACCTTC. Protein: CAIRGTAANYGYTF.

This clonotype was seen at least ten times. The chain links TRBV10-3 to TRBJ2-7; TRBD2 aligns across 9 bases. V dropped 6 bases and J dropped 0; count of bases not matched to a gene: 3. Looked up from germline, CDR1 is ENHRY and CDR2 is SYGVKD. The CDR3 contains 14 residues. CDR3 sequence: CAIRPGLASYEQYF. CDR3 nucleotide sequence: TGTGCCATCAGACCGGGACTAGCCTCCTACGAGCAGTACTTC.

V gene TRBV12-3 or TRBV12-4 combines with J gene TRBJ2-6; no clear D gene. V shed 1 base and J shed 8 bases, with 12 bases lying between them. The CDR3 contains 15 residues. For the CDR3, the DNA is TGTGCCAGCAGTTTAGGCCCCATCGGGCCCAACGTCCTGACTTTC. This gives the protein CASSLGPIGPNVLTF.

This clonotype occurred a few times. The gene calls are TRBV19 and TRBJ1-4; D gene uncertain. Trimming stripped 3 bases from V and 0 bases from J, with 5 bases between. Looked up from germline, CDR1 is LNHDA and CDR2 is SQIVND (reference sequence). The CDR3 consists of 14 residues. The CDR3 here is CASSITATNEKLFF. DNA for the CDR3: TGTGCCAGTAGTATCACTGCAACTAATGAAAAACTGTTTTTT.

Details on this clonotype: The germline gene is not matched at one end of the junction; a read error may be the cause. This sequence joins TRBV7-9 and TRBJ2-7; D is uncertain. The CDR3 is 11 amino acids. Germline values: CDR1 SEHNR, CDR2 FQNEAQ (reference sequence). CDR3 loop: CARSESDEQYF. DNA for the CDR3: TGTGCCCGCAGCGAGAGCGACGAGCAGTACTTC.

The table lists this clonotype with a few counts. CDR3 protein: CASSLDSSSRVGAFF. The CDR3 coding sequence is TGCGCCAGCAGCTTGGACTCGAGCTCGAGGGTAGGGGCTTTCTTT. This chain uses TRBV5-1 with TRBJ1-1; D is unresolved. Germline CDR1 and CDR2: SGHRS and YFSETQ. V was cut by 0 bases and J by 11 bases, with 20 bases left in between. The CDR3 is 15 residues long.

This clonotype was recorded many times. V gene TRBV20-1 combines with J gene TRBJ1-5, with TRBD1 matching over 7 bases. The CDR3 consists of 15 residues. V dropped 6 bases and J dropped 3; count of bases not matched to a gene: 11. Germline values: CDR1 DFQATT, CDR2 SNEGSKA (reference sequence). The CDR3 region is CSAADRDSLNQPQHF. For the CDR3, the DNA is TGCAGTGCCGCTGACCGGGACAGCCTCAATCAGCCCCAGCATTTT.

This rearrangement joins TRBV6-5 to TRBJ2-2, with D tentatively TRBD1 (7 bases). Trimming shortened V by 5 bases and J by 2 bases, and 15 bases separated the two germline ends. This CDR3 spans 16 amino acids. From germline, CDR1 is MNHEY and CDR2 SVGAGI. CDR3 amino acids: CASSGGTVINTGELFF. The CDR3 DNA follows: TGTGCCAGCAGTGGGGGGACAGTCATAAACACCGGGGAGCTGTTTTTT.

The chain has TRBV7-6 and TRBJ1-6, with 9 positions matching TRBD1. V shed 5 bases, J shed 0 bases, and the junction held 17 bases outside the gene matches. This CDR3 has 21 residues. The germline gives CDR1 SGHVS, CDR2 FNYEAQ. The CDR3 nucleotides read TGTGCCAGCAGCCCCTACGACAGGGGGGGCGGTCGGAGCTCCTATAATTCACCCCTCCACTTT. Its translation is CASSPYDRGGGRSSYNSPLHF.

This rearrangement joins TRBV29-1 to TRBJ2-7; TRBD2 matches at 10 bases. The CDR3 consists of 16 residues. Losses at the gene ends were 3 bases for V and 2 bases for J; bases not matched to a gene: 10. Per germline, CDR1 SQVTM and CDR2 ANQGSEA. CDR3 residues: CSVDDGVAGGTYEQYF. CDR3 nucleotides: TGCAGCGTTGACGACGGGGTAGCGGGAGGAACCTACGAGCAGTACTTC.

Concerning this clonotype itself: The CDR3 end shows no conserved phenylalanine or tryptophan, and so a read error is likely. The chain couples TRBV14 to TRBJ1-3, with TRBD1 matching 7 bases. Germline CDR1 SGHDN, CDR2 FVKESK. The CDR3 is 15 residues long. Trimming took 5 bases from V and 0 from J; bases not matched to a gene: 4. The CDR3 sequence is CASSWAGGSGNTIYL. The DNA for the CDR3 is TGTGCCAGCAGCTGGGCAGGGGGCTCTGGAAACACCATATATCTT.

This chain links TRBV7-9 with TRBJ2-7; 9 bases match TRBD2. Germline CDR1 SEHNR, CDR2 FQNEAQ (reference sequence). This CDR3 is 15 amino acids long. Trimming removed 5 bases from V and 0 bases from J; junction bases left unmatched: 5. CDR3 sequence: CASSTRTSASYEQYF. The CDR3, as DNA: TGTGCCAGCAGCACTCGGACTAGCGCCTCCTACGAGCAGTACTTC.

The CDR3 DNA sequence: TGCAGTGCTAGAGAAACAGGGGTCTTTACTGAAGCTTTCTTT. This translates into CSARETGVFTEAFF. This sequence joins TRBV20-1 and TRBJ1-1; 7 bases are a match to TRBD1. In germline, CDR1 is DFQATT, CDR2 SNEGSKA (reference sequence). Germline trimming cut 0 bases from V and 5 bases from J; bases unmatched to any gene: 6. This CDR3 contains 14 residues.

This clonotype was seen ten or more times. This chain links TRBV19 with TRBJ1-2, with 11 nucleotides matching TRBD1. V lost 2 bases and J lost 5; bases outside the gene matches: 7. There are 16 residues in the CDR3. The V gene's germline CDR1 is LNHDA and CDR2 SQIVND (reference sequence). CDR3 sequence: CASSIRGTGGLYGYTF. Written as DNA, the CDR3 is TGTGCCAGTAGTATACGAGGGACAGGGGGTTTATATGGCTACACCTTC.

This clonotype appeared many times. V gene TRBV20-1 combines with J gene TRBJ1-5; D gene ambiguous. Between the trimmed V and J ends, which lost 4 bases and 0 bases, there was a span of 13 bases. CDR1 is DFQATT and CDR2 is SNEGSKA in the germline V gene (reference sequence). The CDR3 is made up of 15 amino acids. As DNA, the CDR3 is TGCAGTGCTACTCCTGGGGAAGCTAGCAATCAGCCCCAGCATTTT. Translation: CSATPGEASNQPQHF.

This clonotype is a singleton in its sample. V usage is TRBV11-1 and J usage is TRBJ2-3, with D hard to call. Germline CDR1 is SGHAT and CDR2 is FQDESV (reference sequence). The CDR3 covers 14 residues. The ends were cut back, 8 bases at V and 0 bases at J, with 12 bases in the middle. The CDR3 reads CASHWASSTDTQYF. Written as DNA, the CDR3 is TGTGCCAGCCACTGGGCATCTAGCACAGATACGCAGTATTTT.

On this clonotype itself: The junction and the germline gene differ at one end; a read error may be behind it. The CDR3 protein is CATSRAWSSGRASTDTQDF. In DNA, the CDR3 is TGTGCCACCAGCAGGGCATGGAGTAGCGGGAGGGCTAGCACAGATACGCAGGATTTT. The chain links TRBV15 to TRBJ2-3, with 11 nucleotides matching TRBD2. CDR1 and CDR2 (germline): LNHNV, YYDKDF (reference sequence). This CDR3 is 19 amino acids long.